Listed below are T cell receptor beta chains from one sample, sequenced in a study of Ad26.COV2.S vaccination and SARS-CoV-2 variants. Measured with immunoSEQ multiplex PCR; TCRdb has only the in-frame clones, and not every one. The table has 450,000 to 550,000 clones, roughly nine tenths seen once; the top ten hold approximately 1.7%. The specimen comprised peripheral blood, sampled in a trial of Ad26.COV2.S vaccine versus placebo. These receptors were taken from a person between 18 and 65 years old who received the Ad26.COV2.S COVID-19 vaccine or a placebo. CDR3s include the opening cysteine and the closing phenylalanine or tryptophan. A D gene is named only where the DNA matches it firmly. Part of the rows lack a size; the others show once, few, many or a class for expanded clones.

V gene	CDR3 length	D gene	clone size	J gene	CDR3 protein	CDR3 DNA
TRBV7-3	19	.	.	TRBJ2-6	CASSLTIGRQGSGANVLTF	TGTGCCAGCAGCTTAACGATCGGGAGACAAGGGTCTGGGGCCAACGTCCTGACTTTC
TRBV28	13	.	.	TRBJ1-2	CASSLLPGTGYTF	TGTGCCAGCAGTTTATTGCCAGGGACTGGCTACACCTTC
TRBV13	15	TRBD1	.	TRBJ1-2	CASSLDRGRLYGYTF	TGTGCCAGCAGCCTGGACAGGGGGAGGCTCTATGGCTACACCTTC
TRBV11-1	15	TRBD1	few	TRBJ2-7	CASSADRVVSYEQYF	TGTGCCAGCAGCGCGGACAGGGTCGTCTCCTACGAGCAGTACTTC
TRBV7-3	13	.	.	TRBJ2-7	CASSLNGGSEQYF	TGTGCCAGCAGCCTCAACGGGGGAAGCGAGCAGTACTTC
TRBV4-1	16	TRBD2	.	TRBJ2-2	CASSRTLAVGAGELFF	TGCGCCAGCAGCCGCACGCTAGCGGTCGGGGCCGGGGAGCTGTTTTTT
TRBV18	14	.	.	TRBJ2-5	CASSLGQGSETQYF	TGTGCCAGCTCACTGGGGCAGGGGAGTGAGACCCAGTACTTC
TRBV19	13	.	.	TRBJ2-7	CASSTGLGYEQYF	TGTGCCAGTAGTACGGGACTGGGGTACGAGCAGTACTTC
TRBV29-1	15	TRBD1	.	TRBJ1-5	CSVFTGRTGSQPQHF	TGCAGCGTTTTTACGGGGCGGACAGGGAGTCAGCCCCAGCATTTT
TRBV28	13	.	.	TRBJ1-1	CASSLYSVGEAFF	TGTGCCAGCAGTTTATATTCGGTCGGTGAAGCTTTCTTT
TRBV3-1/TRBV3-2	14	TRBD1	.	TRBJ1-2	CASSYDRGYYGYTF	TGTGCCAGCAGCTATGACAGGGGCTACTATGGCTACACCTTC